Described below is a single TCR beta chain sequence and its context. Its antigen is unidentified. The data originate from a study of CD8+ T cells in alopecia areata. Study-level points and caveats: Persistence of many expanded lesional clones was seen in scalp and blood during tofacitinib. Sharing of TCR sequences between patients (possibly for HLA-related reasons) was less clear than in mice.

Regarding treatment: oral pan-JAK inhibitor, 5-10 mg twice daily. The sequencing template was cDNA reverse transcribed from extracted RNA. The assay was immunoSEQ multiplex PCR, and TCRdb's table has in-frame clones only and misses some. In the table there are approximately 150,000 clones, 50% to 75% of which are singletons. The germline V gene encodes CDR1 SEHNR and CDR2 FQNEAQ (reference sequence). Trimming took 1 base from V and 11 from J, leaving 9 bases between them. The CDR3 covers 12 residues. The material was CD4+ T cells sorted from blood, obtained at approximately week 60, from a patient treated with tofacitinib. The V gene is TRBV7-9, the J gene TRBJ2-1; no clear D. This sequence was found in a human donor with alopecia areata. The CDR3 sequence is CASSLEAPQQFF. The DNA of the CDR3 is TGTGCCAGCAGCTTAGAGGCCCCTCAGCAGTTCTTC.